This entry lists 19 T cell receptor beta chains sequenced from one sample in a study of response to subunit inactivated influenza vaccine. TCRdb passed the RT-PCR reads through MiXCR, listing each CDR3 protein once. The repertoire holds hundreds of thousands of distinct CDR3 sequences, with 12% to 15% as singletons. The material sequenced was PBMCs from blood, taken 14 to 15 days before vaccination. The receptors stem from a man aged 50-59 years who received an inactivated influenza vaccine.

This clonotype was observed many times. This chain joins TRBV10-3 and TRBJ2-7; D is possibly TRBD1 (6 bases). Germline V CDR1 and CDR2: ENHRY, SYGVKD. V was clipped by 3 bases and J by 2 bases, with 20 bases between them. CDR3 length: 17 amino acids. The CDR3 region is CAISEGLGAGDTYEQYF. The DNA for the CDR3 is TGTGCCATCAGTGAAGGACTTGGGGCAGGGGATACCTACGAGCAGTACTTC.

This clonotype was counted only a few times. The genes are TRBV5-6 and TRBJ2-5, with 9 bases that match TRBD1. Germline CDR1 reads SGHDT; CDR2 reads YYEEEE. After removal of 5 bases from V and 5 bases from J, the junction contained 10 bases not matched to a gene. The length of the CDR3 is 15 residues. The CDR3 is CASSFGTGGAETQYF. CDR3 bases: TGTGCCAGCAGTTTTGGAACAGGGGGCGCTGAGACCCAGTACTTC.

This clonotype was seen a handful of times. The rearrangement joins TRBV20-1 to TRBJ2-7; the D gene is possibly TRBD1 (5 bases). The CDR3 has 12 residues. Trimming took 3 bases from V and 3 from J, leaving 9 bases between them. The germline CDR1 and CDR2 sequences are DFQATT and SNEGSKA (reference sequence). Here the CDR3 reads CSASAGLYEQYF. In DNA, the CDR3 is TGCAGTGCTAGCGCAGGGCTCTACGAGCAGTACTTC.

This clonotype was seen a few times. This rearrangement joins TRBV5-1 to TRBJ2-1, with 9 bases matching TRBD2. This CDR3 has 15 amino acids. Trimming removed 3 bases from V and 4 bases from J; junction bases left unmatched: 5. Germline CDR1 SGHRS, CDR2 YFSETQ. CDR3 loop: CASSSAGGNYNEQFF. The CDR3 DNA is TGCGCCAGCAGCTCAGCGGGAGGCAATTACAATGAGCAGTTCTTC.

V is TRBV12-5 and J is TRBJ1-1; tentatively, D is TRBD1 (6 bases). CDR1 is LGHNT, CDR2 FRNRAP, per germline. Trimming left V 0 bases short and J 1 base short, with 9 bases between. CDR3 length equals 15 residues. The DNA for the CDR3 is TGTGCTAGTGGTTTGGTACAGGGAACGAACACTGAAGCTTTCTTT. It codes for CASGLVQGTNTEAFF.

This clonotype was observed a handful of times. The J gene is TRBJ1-1, the V gene TRBV6-1; D call uncertain. Germline values: CDR1 MNHNS, CDR2 SASEGT. V gave up 5 bases and J gave up 7 bases, with 14 bases separating them. CDR3 length: 13 residues. Here the CDR3 DNA reads TGTGCCAGCAGTAGGACGGTTTGGAATGAAGCTTTCTTT. Translating gives CASSRTVWNEAFF.

The chain combines TRBV6-2 or TRBV6-3 with TRBJ2-7; possible D gene TRBD1, 5 bases. The CDR3 has 14 residues. V dropped 2 bases and J dropped 6 bases, with 14 bases sitting between them. Germline CDR1 is MNHEY and CDR2 is SVGEGT. The CDR3 DNA sequence: TGTGCCAGCAGTTACCATAACGGCAGGGCCGAGCAGTACTTC. Translating gives CASSYHNGRAEQYF.

In its sample, this clonotype was seen many times. The V gene is TRBV5-1, the J gene TRBJ2-1, with 8 bases matching TRBD2. J was trimmed by 4 bases and V by 0 bases; bases with no gene match: 3. This CDR3 is built from 15 residues. Germline-derived CDR1 and CDR2 are SGHRS and YFSETQ. CDR3 protein: CASSLEASGYNEQFF. For the CDR3, the DNA is TGCGCCAGCAGCTTGGAGGCTAGCGGGTACAATGAGCAGTTCTTC.

There are many counts of this clonotype. The chain recombines TRBV4-3 with TRBJ2-7, with D perhaps TRBD1 (6 bases). This CDR3 contains 15 residues. The germline CDR1 and CDR2 sequences are LGHNA and YSLEER. V was trimmed by 0 bases and J by 1 base, leaving 10 bases between them. CDR3 sequence (DNA): TGCGCCAGCAGCCAAGAACGGGACAAATCCTACGAGCAGTACTTC. Protein sequence: CASSQERDKSYEQYF.

The chain links TRBV7-2 to TRBJ2-7; D not certain. The germline CDR1 and CDR2 sequences are SGHTA and FQGNSA. V lost 2 bases, J lost 2 bases, and 10 bases lay in between. This CDR3 region has 14 residues. The CDR3 region is CASSLYGSPYEQYF. In nucleotides, the CDR3 is TGTGCCAGCAGCTTATACGGCAGCCCCTACGAGCAGTACTTC. Full variable domain (missing parts from reference TRBV7-2 and TRBJ2-7): GAGVSQSPSNKVTEKGKDVELRCDPISGHTALYWYRQSLGQGLEFLIYFQGNSAPDKSGLPSDRFSAERTGGSVSTLTIQRTQQEDSAVYLCASSLYGSPYEQYFGPGTRLTVT.

To note about this clonotype: One end of the junction does not line up with germline, which may come from a read error. The V call is TRBV7-9, the J call TRBJ2-7, with TRBD1 matching over 8 bases. The CDR3 is 15 amino acids. From germline, CDR1 is SEHNR and CDR2 FQNEAQ (reference sequence). CDR3 amino acids: CASRYTGTGPYEQYF. In DNA form, the CDR3 reads TGTGCCAGCAGATATACCGGGACAGGACCCTACGAACAGTACTTC.

V is TRBV27 and J is TRBJ2-6; the D gene could be TRBD1 or TRBD2 (5 bases each). CDR3 length equals 18 residues. Deletions cut 8 bases from V and 0 bases from J, with 20 bases between. Germline V CDR1 and CDR2: MNHEY, SMNVEV (reference sequence). Here the CDR3 reads CASGSRGTLASGANVLTF. CDR3 nucleotide sequence: TGTGCCAGCGGGTCAAGAGGGACGTTAGCCTCTGGGGCCAACGTCCTGACTTTC.

This clonotype has only a few counts. The chain joins TRBV28 to TRBJ2-5, with a weak D call TRBD2 (5 bases). The germline V gene has CDR1 MDHEN and CDR2 SYDVKM. The CDR3 is 14 amino acids. Trimming stripped 6 bases from V and 4 bases from J, with 15 bases between. As DNA, the CDR3 is TGTGCCAGCAGCACCCCCTCGGCGGGAGAGACCCAGTACTTC. Its protein is CASSTPSAGETQYF.

The chain is built from TRBV25-1 and TRBJ1-4; 7 positions agree with TRBD1. Germline values: CDR1 MGHDK, CDR2 SYGVNS. The CDR3 spans 15 residues. V lost 4 bases and J lost 7; bases outside the gene matches: 9. The DNA of the CDR3 is TGTGCCAGCAGTGCACCAGGGGGGTCCCTTGAAAAACTGTTTTTT. Residues: CASSAPGGSLEKLFF.

The chain joins TRBV12-3 or TRBV12-4 to TRBJ2-5; D is uncertain. The CDR3 runs to 16 residues. Between the trimmed V and J ends, which lost 0 bases and 5 bases, there was a span of 16 bases. CDR3 amino acids: CASSLALVGQKETQYF. CDR3 DNA: TGTGCCAGCAGTTTAGCGCTGGTAGGCCAGAAGGAGACCCAGTACTTC.

This clonotype was counted at least ten times. J is TRBJ2-3 and V is TRBV27; D might be TRBD2 (6 bases). The CDR3 loop spans 15 amino acids. V shed 4 bases and J shed 3 bases, with 14 bases lying between them. Germline V CDR1 and CDR2: MNHEY, SMNVEV (reference sequence). The CDR3 nucleotides are TGTGCCAGCAGTTCCCCTGTCGGGAGTACAGATACGCAGTATTTT. Translation: CASSSPVGSTDTQYF.

This chain joins TRBV11-2 and TRBJ2-1, with TRBD1 as a possible D gene (5 bases). The end of the DNA fits TRBJ2-7 better, so the J call may be wrong. The CDR3 spans 14 residues. Germline V gene sequence: CDR1 SGHAT, CDR2 FQNNGV. The CDR3 DNA reads TGTGCCAGCAGCTTAGGACAGATCTTGGGTGAGCAGTACTTC. Its protein product is CASSLGQILGEQYF.

This clonotype came up many times. The V and J genes are TRBV7-9 and TRBJ2-2; the match to TRBD2 covers 8 bases. CDR1 and CDR2 (germline): SEHNR, FQNEAQ (reference sequence). With V trimmed by 2 bases and J by 7 bases, 6 bases remained unmatched. The CDR3 contains 15 residues. CDR3 in DNA: TGTGCCAGCAGCTTAAGCGGGAGTGTTGGCGGGGAGCTGTTTTTT. Encoded protein: CASSLSGSVGGELFF.

V gene TRBV12-3 or TRBV12-4 combines with J gene TRBJ2-1, with 7 bases matching TRBD2. J gave up 6 bases and V 6 bases, and 11 bases lay outside the gene matches. The CDR3 runs 15 residues. CDR3 amino acids: CASSPPSGPPNEQFF. Here the CDR3 DNA reads TGTGCCAGCAGCCCACCTAGCGGCCCCCCCAATGAGCAGTTCTTC.